The 30 T cell receptor beta chains given below trace back to one sample, sequenced in a study of tumor-infiltrating lymphocytes in primary liver carcinoma. Bulk tissue was left unsorted, and RNA and DNA were co-extracted from about 21-30 mg of it. Making TCR beta cDNA involved approximately 480 ng total RNA and a constant-region primer. Nested multiplex PCR, run for three rounds with slightly modified ARM-PCR, yielded TCR beta libraries. Rounds one and two of PCR, each of about 10 cycles, were primed with TRBV1-TRBV30 forward primers and a C-beta reverse primer. One entry per CDR3 protein results from TCRdb running MiXCR on the multiplex PCR reads. The sample lists about 21,000 distinct CDR3 sequences, 60% to 80% occurring once. The sequenced material came from liver tumor tissue from sampling region 1. As to subset: tumor region T1, superior pole. These receptors were collected from a woman between 25 and 40 years old with primary liver carcinoma and hepatitis B virus infection.

A remark on this clonotype: One end of the junction fails to match germline, which may point to a read error. The rearrangement uses TRBV6-5 and TRBJ1-6; TRBD1 is a possible D gene (5 bases). CDR1 MNHEY and CDR2 SVGAGI come from the germline V gene. The CDR3 is 15 amino acids. The CDR3 DNA reads as TGTGTCAGCAGGGAAAGGAGTGCTCCCCTTTTACCCCTCCACTTT. This codes for CVSRERSAPLLPLHF.

A remark on this clonotype: An end of the junction differs from the germline gene, which may be a read error. This chain joins TRBV6-5 and TRBJ2-7, with D unclear. The CDR3 runs 15 residues. The germline V gene has CDR1 MNHEY and CDR2 SVGAGI. This CDR3 reads CAISYKDSNSYEQYF. The DNA for the CDR3 is TGTGCCATCAGTTACAAGGATAGCAACTCCTACGAGCAGTACTTC.

This clonotype was seen once. One end of the junction is discordant with germline, which a read error may explain. V is TRBV4-1 and J is TRBJ2-7; 8 bases match TRBD2. The CDR3 is 16 residues long. Germline CDR1 reads MGHRA; CDR2 reads YSYEKL. Here the CDR3 DNA reads TGCGCCAGCAGCCAAGAGGGGACTAGTGGCCTTTACGAGCAATACTTC. Amino acid sequence: CASSQEGTSGLYEQYF.

This clonotype appeared a few times. The CDR3 sequence: CANKIAGYYEQYF. CDR3 bases: TGTGCCAACAAGATTGCGGGGTATTACGAGCAGTACTTC. The rearrangement joins TRBV11-2 to TRBJ2-7; maybe TRBD2 (6 bases). The ends were cut back, 10 bases at V and 4 bases at J, with 17 bases in the middle. Germline V gene sequence: CDR1 SGHAT, CDR2 FQNNGV. The CDR3 runs 13 residues. The full variable domain, in which reference TRBV11-2 and TRBJ2-7 provide the parts outside the CDR3, is EAGVAQSPRYKIIEKRQSVAFWCNPISGHATLYWYQQILGQGPKLLIQFQNNGVVDDSQLPKDRFSAERLKGVDSTLKIQPAKLEDSAVYLCANKIAGYYEQYFGPGTRLTVT.

Concerning this clonotype itself: Compared with germline, one end of the junction differs, possibly owing to a read error. This sequence joins TRBV6-5 and TRBJ2-5; TRBD1 matches at 10 bases. The CDR3 consists of 13 residues. Germline V lookup: CDR1 MNHEY, CDR2 SVGAGI. The CDR3 region is CTSGTDRGLIQYF. Written as DNA, the CDR3 is TGTACCAGCGGCACCGACAGGGGGCTGATCCAGTACTTC.

A note on this clonotype: The germline gene is not matched at one end of the junction; a read error may be the cause. The gene calls are TRBV11-2 and TRBJ2-2; D is possibly TRBD2 (5 bases). This CDR3 is built from 15 residues. Germline CDR1 is SGHAT and CDR2 is FQNNGV. The CDR3 DNA sequence: TGTGCCAGCAGCTTAGATCGGACCATAAACGGGGAGCTCTTTTTT. Protein sequence: CASSLDRTINGELFF.

This clonotype was counted only a few times. The chain is built from TRBV11-2 and TRBJ1-1, with 8 bases lining up with TRBD1. This CDR3 region has 14 residues. CDR1 is SGHAT and CDR2 is FQNNGV in the germline V gene. With 9 bases clipped from V and 5 bases from J, the junction kept 11 bases outside the gene matches. This CDR3 is CASRYTGGRTEAFF. The DNA for the CDR3 is TGTGCCAGTAGATATACAGGGGGAAGGACTGAAGCTTTCTTT.

J is TRBJ2-2 and V is TRBV6-5, with 8 bases identical to TRBD1. Germline lookup yields CDR1 MNHEY and CDR2 SVGAGI. This CDR3 region has 15 residues. V trimming: 10 bases; J trimming: 4 bases; junction bases outside the gene matches: 11. CDR3 coding DNA: TGTGCCAAAGGTCCGCGGACAGGGTTCACCGGGGAGCTGTTTTTT. Its translation: CAKGPRTGFTGELFF.

Points on this clonotype: Mismatch with germline at one junction end may stem from a read error. The chain joins TRBV11-2 to TRBJ1-6; 9 positions match TRBD1. Germline values: CDR1 SGHAT, CDR2 FQNNGV. The CDR3 length is 14 residues. The CDR3, as DNA: TGTACCAGCGGGAAAGGGACAGGGAATTCACCCCTTCACTTT. Translated, it gives CTSGKGTGNSPLHF.

This chain links TRBV4-3 with TRBJ2-1; 9 bases fit TRBD2. This CDR3 has 16 amino acids. Germline assignment: CDR1 LGHNA and CDR2 YSLEER. V shed 6 bases, J shed 8 bases, and the junction held 14 bases outside the gene matches. Here the CDR3 DNA reads TGCGCCAGCAGTCAAAACGTAGCGGGGGACAGAGATGAGCAGTTCTTC. Translation: CASSQNVAGDRDEQFF.

As regards this clonotype: A junction boundary mismatches the germline segment, possibly from a read error. This chain connects TRBV4-3 to TRBJ2-3; D may be TRBD2 (6 bases). The CDR3 is 18 residues long. The germline V gene encodes CDR1 LGHNA and CDR2 YSLEER. CDR3 DNA: TGCACCAGCATCCAGTCGGTCTGGCGGGGTGATCCCGATGATACGCAGTATTTT. It specifies CTSIQSVWRGDPDDTQYF.

This clonotype appeared a single time. The junction does not match germline at one end; this may be a read error. This sequence joins TRBV14 and TRBJ2-3, with 10 bases aligning to TRBD2. The CDR3 sequence is 16 residues long. Germline V gives CDR1 SGHDN, CDR2 FVKESK. This CDR3 reads CASSQVQREGPDTQCF. The CDR3 DNA reads as TGTGCCAGCAGCCAGGTTCAGCGGGAGGGCCCTGATACGCAGTGTTTT.

To note about this clonotype: At one end, the junction sequence differs from germline, possibly due to a read error. This rearrangement joins TRBV5-4 to TRBJ2-3, with TRBD2 identical over 10 bases. The CDR3 runs 18 residues. CDR1 and CDR2 from the germline V gene are SGHNT and YYREEE (reference sequence). CDR3 region: CTSSNPAASGSRIDTQYF. Written as DNA, the CDR3 is TGTACCAGTAGTAACCCGGCGGCTAGCGGGAGTCGGATAGATACGCAGTATTTT.

This clonotype was counted many times. At one end, the junction sequence differs from germline, possibly due to a read error. The J gene is TRBJ2-5, the V gene TRBV12-3 or TRBV12-4; 10 bases fit TRBD2. The CDR3 spans 11 residues. In DNA, the CDR3 is TGTGCCAGCAGTTCGGGGACTAGCGCCTTCTTC. Translating gives CASSSGTSAFF.

This clonotype appeared many times. The gene calls are TRBV5-1 and TRBJ2-1; no firm D call. Deletions cut 2 bases from V and 9 bases from J, with 6 bases between. The CDR3 extends over 11 amino acids. The germline V gene has CDR1 SGHRS and CDR2 YFSETQ. The CDR3 bases are TGCGCCAGCAGCTTATCGGGTGAGCAGTTCTTC. Its translation is CASSLSGEQFF.

V and J are TRBV11-2 and TRBJ2-3; perhaps TRBD1 as D (6 bases). Trimming took 5 bases from V and 5 from J, leaving 20 bases between them. Per the germline V gene, CDR1 is SGHAT and CDR2 is FQNNGV. There are 16 residues in the CDR3. Here the CDR3 reads CASSLTGHGRGDTQYF. In nucleotides, the CDR3 is TGTGCCAGCAGCCTGACGGGACATGGAAGGGGAGATACGCAGTATTTT.

The rearrangement uses TRBV4-1 and TRBJ2-5; possibly TRBD2 for D (6 bases). This CDR3 region has 14 residues. Trimming pared 0 bases from V and 7 bases from J, leaving 12 bases between. CDR1 and CDR2 (germline): MGHRA, YSYEKL. The CDR3 loop is CASSQEEGTVTQYF. The CDR3 nucleotides read TGCGCCAGCAGCCAAGAGGAGGGGACCGTGACCCAGTACTTC.

This clonotype is a singleton in its sample. At one of its ends the junction is not consistent with the germline gene, which may arise from a read error. This chain links TRBV29-1 with TRBJ2-7; D gene ambiguous. Germline CDR1 is SQVTM and CDR2 is ANQGSEA. CDR3 size: 13 residues. The CDR3 nucleotides read TGCAGCGATGAATTAACAGAATCCTACGAGCAGTGCTTC. This codes for CSDELTESYEQCF.

A word on this clonotype: Lacking the conserved final phenylalanine or tryptophan, this CDR3 likely reflects a read error. The chain is built from TRBV29-1 and TRBJ1-1, with D tentatively TRBD1 (5 bases). Germline V lookup: CDR1 SQVTM, CDR2 ANQGSEA. The CDR3 covers 13 residues. DNA for the CDR3: TGCAACGTTTGTCGACAGTTGATCACTGAAGCTTTCGTT. Translated: CNVCRQLITEAFV.

Many counts were recorded for this clonotype. The chain joins TRBV4-1 to TRBJ2-7, with a weak D call TRBD2 (5 bases). CDR1 MGHRA and CDR2 YSYEKL come from the germline V gene. V gave up 0 bases and J gave up 4 bases, with 10 bases separating them. The CDR3 is 14 amino acids. CDR3 residues: CASSQEEEFYEQYF. The CDR3 nucleotides are TGCGCCAGCAGCCAAGAGGAGGAGTTTTACGAGCAGTACTTC.

This clonotype was detected once. The genes are TRBV5-4 and TRBJ2-3, with 9 nucleotides matching TRBD2. Germline values: CDR1 SGHNT, CDR2 YYREEE (reference sequence). Losses at the gene ends were 5 bases for V and 5 bases for J; bases not matched to a gene: 18. The CDR3 consists of 18 residues. The CDR3 reads CASSKPAASGTRRDTQYF. The CDR3 DNA follows: TGTGCCAGCAGTAAGCCGGCGGCTAGCGGGACTCGGAGAGATACGCAGTATTTT.

On this clonotype: A read error may account for a junction end that differs from germline. CDR3 protein: CTSSQDAGSSYNEQFF. CDR3 sequence (DNA): TGCACCAGCAGCCAAGATGCAGGAAGCTCCTACAATGAGCAATTCTTT. This chain connects TRBV4-3 to TRBJ2-1; D gene unclear. Germline V lookup: CDR1 LGHNA, CDR2 YSLEER. The CDR3 is 16 residues long.

Of note for this clonotype: A junction end diverges from the germline sequence, so it may reflect a read error. The chain is built from TRBV7-8 and TRBJ2-3; maybe TRBD2 (6 bases). This CDR3 spans 16 amino acids. Per germline, CDR1 SGHVS and CDR2 FQNEAQ. CDR3 amino acids: CASSSGAGGPGDTQYF. CDR3 nucleotides: TGTGCCAGCAGCTCAGGAGCAGGAGGGCCTGGTGATACGCAATATTTT. The complete variable domain, with remaining parts taken from reference TRBV7-8 and TRBJ2-3, reads GAGVSQSPRYKVAKRGQDVALRCDPISGHVSLFWYQQALGQGPEFLTYFQNEAQLDKSGLPSDRFFAERPEGSVSTLKIQRTQQEDSAVYLCASSSGAGGPGDTQYFGPGTRLTVL.

To note about this clonotype: An end of the junction does not agree with germline; a read error may underlie this. The chain uses TRBV29-1 and TRBJ2-5, with D maybe TRBD1 (5 bases). The germline V gene encodes CDR1 SQVTM and CDR2 ANQGSEA. The CDR3 is made up of 16 amino acids. The CDR3 DNA sequence: TGCAGCGTCGAAGACTCCCGGTTAGGGGTGCAAGAGACCCAGTACTTC. Translated, it gives CSVEDSRLGVQETQYF.

This clonotype was seen many times. The junction and the germline gene differ at one end; a read error may be behind it. This sequence joins TRBV12-3 or TRBV12-4 and TRBJ2-5, with D unresolved. This CDR3 is 15 amino acids long. CDR3 region: CASNTYPRSEETQYF. CDR3 bases: TGTGCTAGCAACACCTACCCCAGGAGCGAAGAGACCCAGTACTTC.

As for this clonotype: At one of its ends the junction is not consistent with the germline gene, which may arise from a read error. The CDR3 sequence: CASTLPGVTDTQYF. The CDR3 DNA follows: TGTGCCAGCACACTCCCCGGGGTCACAGATACACAGTATTTT. The genes are TRBV18 and TRBJ2-3; TRBD2 might be the D (5 bases). The CDR3 is made up of 14 amino acids. Per germline, CDR1 KGHSH and CDR2 LQKENI. Supplemented by reference TRBV18 and TRBJ2-3, the full variable domain reads NAGVMQNPRHLVRRRGQEARLRCSPMKGHSHVYWYRQLPEEGLKFMVYLQKENIIDESGMPKERFSAEFPKEGPSILRIQQVVRGDSAAYFCASTLPGVTDTQYFGPGTRLTVL.

This clonotype was found many times. This sequence joins TRBV2 and TRBJ1-1, with D unresolved. The germline V gene encodes CDR1 SNHLY and CDR2 FYNNEI. Trimming removed 1 base from V and 0 bases from J, with 6 bases in between. The CDR3 spans 14 residues. The CDR3 is CASSEGQLNTEAFF. The CDR3 DNA is TGTGCCAGCAGTGAAGGCCAACTGAACACTGAAGCTTTCTTT.

The V and J genes are TRBV29-1 and TRBJ2-7; weak D call: TRBD2 (6 bases). The CDR3 extends over 11 amino acids. In germline, CDR1 is SQVTM, CDR2 ANQGSEA. The CDR3 region has the DNA TGCATCGCCCGGGAGCGGAGCGAGCAGTACTTC. This encodes CIARERSEQYF.

As to this clonotype: Relative to the germline gene, one junction end is altered; a read error may explain this. As DNA, the CDR3 is TGTGCCAGTAGCTTATGGGGCCGCAGGGGAGCTCTCTTT. Its translation is CASSLWGRRGALF. This chain joins TRBV5-6 and TRBJ1-1, with D perhaps TRBD1 (6 bases). The CDR3 loop spans 13 amino acids. In germline, CDR1 is SGHDT, CDR2 YYEEEE.

As regards this clonotype: One end of the junction is discordant with germline, which a read error may explain. This rearrangement joins TRBV10-3 to TRBJ2-1; tentatively, D is TRBD2 (5 bases). The CDR3 loop spans 14 amino acids. Germline V lookup: CDR1 ENHRY, CDR2 SYGVKD. DNA of the CDR3: TGTACCATCAGTCCCACGGTGACCCGGGATAAGCAGTTCTTC. It translates to CTISPTVTRDKQFF.